This T cell receptor (beta chain) came from a study of beta chain features in type 1 diabetes. Study overall: No patient-donor differences in age, gender, total cells or subset yield. General study findings and limits: Researchers reported that naive, central memory and Treg TCRB repertoires appeared more similar in patients than in healthy donors.

Investigators reverse transcribed all isolated RNA, so they sequenced expressed TCRB transcripts. Measured with immunoSEQ multiplex PCR; TCRdb has only the in-frame clones, and not every one. Of under 20,000 clones listed, approximately 50% are singletons. Averaging around 120 mL, one heparinised blood draw was given by each donor. Without exception, sorted populations had purity beyond 95%. With V trimmed by 6 bases and J by 7 bases, 9 bases remained unmatched. Germline V lookup: CDR1 MGHRA, CDR2 YSYEKL. The CDR3 extends over 13 amino acids. Comment on this clone: Antigen unknown.

The chain couples TRBV4-1 to TRBJ2-7; 7 positions agree with TRBD1. This clonotype originated in a man aged 18 to 29 in good health. The sample consisted of stem cell memory CD4+ T cells from blood. The CDR3 loop reads CASRGTAGSEQYF. The CDR3 DNA follows: TGCGCCAGCAGAGGGACAGCAGGCTCGGAGCAGTACTTC.